These T cell receptor beta chains were read from a single sample in a study of tumor-infiltrating lymphocytes in localized non-small cell lung cancer. Libraries were prepared by immunoSEQ multiplex PCR; TCRdb keeps only in-frame clonotypes and omits some of them. The table has about 25,000 clones, nearly 70% seen once. Specimen: lung tumor tissue. Every receptor here comes from a human donor with non-small cell lung cancer. The CDR3 runs from the conserved cysteine through the conserved F or W. D genes are given only for firm matches. Size values are once, few and many counts, or a class for expanded clones, and some rows have none.

D: TRBD2
J: TRBJ2-1
V: TRBV27
size: .
CDR3: CASSLLPGGYNEQFF
DNA: TGTGCCAGCAGTTTACTCCCGGGAGGCTACAATGAGCAGTTCTTC

D: TRBD1
J: TRBJ2-3
V: TRBV7-9
size: .
CDR3: CASSPGTGGLTDTQYF
DNA: TGTGCCAGCAGCCCCGGGACAGGGGGCTTGACAGATACGCAGTATTTT

D: .
J: TRBJ2-7
V: TRBV20-1
size: .
CDR3: CSASRGYEQYF
DNA: TGCAGTGCTAGTCGGGGTTACGAGCAGTACTTC

D: TRBD2
J: TRBJ2-1
V: TRBV29-1
size: .
CDR3: CSVEDWGGGEQFF
DNA: TGCAGCGTTGAAGACTGGGGGGGAGGTGAGCAGTTCTTC

D: TRBD2
J: TRBJ2-2
V: TRBV30
size: .
CDR3: CAWRTSPNTGELFF
DNA: TGTGCCTGGAGGACTAGCCCGAACACCGGGGAGCTGTTTTTT

D: .
J: TRBJ2-2
V: TRBV7-2
size: .
CDR3: CASSLDSANTGELFF
DNA: TGTGCCAGCAGCTTAGACAGCGCGAACACCGGGGAGCTGTTTTTT

D: TRBD1
J: TRBJ1-2
V: TRBV15
size: few
CDR3: CATSVRTGSGYTF
DNA: TGTGCCACCAGCGTACGGACAGGGAGTGGCTACACCTTC

D: TRBD1
J: TRBJ1-1
V: TRBV7-9
size: once
CDR3: CASGGTETMRNTEAFF
DNA: TGTGCCAGCGGGGGGACAGAAACAATGAGGAACACTGAAGCTTTCTTT

D: .
J: TRBJ1-5
V: TRBV2
size: few
CDR3: CASSGRTGNQPQHF
DNA: TGTGCCAGCAGCGGTAGGACCGGCAATCAGCCCCAGCATTTT

D: TRBD1
J: TRBJ1-3
V: TRBV7-9
size: medium-sized
CDR3: CASSLGGGTGGNTIYF
DNA: TGTGCCAGCAGCTTAGGGGGTGGCACAGGGGGCAACACCATATATTTT

D: .
J: TRBJ2-7
V: TRBV14
size: .
CDR3: CASSPSGYEQYF
DNA: TGTGCCAGCAGCCCGTCGGGCTACGAGCAGTACTTC

D: .
J: TRBJ2-1
V: TRBV30
size: .
CDR3: CAWSVGGYSSYNEQFF
DNA: TGTGCCTGGAGTGTAGGAGGCTACAGCTCCTACAATGAGCAGTTCTTC

D: TRBD2
J: TRBJ2-3
V: TRBV7-8
size: .
CDR3: CASSLSSGNTDTQYF
DNA: TGTGCCAGCAGCTTGAGTAGCGGGAACACAGATACGCAGTATTTT

D: .
J: TRBJ2-1
V: TRBV28
size: once
CDR3: CASKGNEQFF
DNA: TGTGCCAGCAAAGGGAATGAGCAGTTCTTC

D: .
J: TRBJ1-4
V: TRBV11-3
size: .
CDR3: CASSFSGVSNEKLFF
DNA: TGTGCCAGCAGCTTTTCCGGGGTCTCTAATGAAAAACTGTTTTTT

D: TRBD1
J: TRBJ2-7
V: TRBV29-1
size: few
CDR3: CSVEQDRAPYEQYF
DNA: TGCAGCGTTGAACAGGACAGGGCTCCCTACGAGCAGTACTTC

D: .
J: TRBJ2-2
V: TRBV9
size: .
CDR3: CASCCGTPNTGELFF
DNA: TGTGCCAGCTGCTGCGGGACCCCGAACACCGGGGAGCTGTTTTTT

D: TRBD1
J: TRBJ1-5
V: TRBV28
size: .
CDR3: CASSLYAGGKPQHF
DNA: TGTGCCAGCAGTTTATACGCAGGGGGCAAGCCCCAGCATTTT

D: .
J: TRBJ1-3
V: TRBV10-2
size: .
CDR3: CASSQSSGNTIYF
DNA: TGCGCCAGTTCACAGAGCTCTGGAAACACCATATATTTT

D: .
J: TRBJ2-7
V: TRBV30
size: .
CDR3: CAWSRVTYEQYF
DNA: TGTGCCTGGAGTCGTGTAACCTACGAGCAGTACTTC

D: .
J: TRBJ1-3
V: TRBV5-1
size: few
CDR3: CASSPAPDPGNTIYF
DNA: TGCGCCAGCAGCCCCGCCCCGGACCCTGGAAACACCATATATTTT

D: .
J: TRBJ1-1
V: TRBV10-3
size: .
CDR3: CAIREGVGNTEAFF
DNA: TGTGCCATCAGAGAGGGTGTCGGGAACACTGAAGCTTTCTTT

D: .
J: TRBJ2-2
V: TRBV7-3
size: .
CDR3: CASSPGRGELFF
DNA: TGTGCCAGCAGCCCGGGGCGCGGGGAGCTGTTTTTT

D: .
J: TRBJ1-2
V: TRBV14
size: few
CDR3: CASSQRTYGYTF
DNA: TGTGCCAGCAGCCAACGAACCTATGGCTACACCTTC

D: TRBD1
J: TRBJ1-1
V: TRBV7-9
size: few
CDR3: CASRSTGANTEAFF
DNA: TGTGCCAGCAGGTCCACAGGGGCGAACACTGAAGCTTTCTTT